The T cell receptor (beta chain) described here comes from a study of blood T cell repertoires in COVID-19. The CDR3 spans 14 residues. V gave up 4 bases and J gave up 10 bases; unmatched junction bases: 9. Germline-derived CDR1 and CDR2 are MDHEN and SYDVKM. Only in-frame clones appear in the TCRdb table, and some are missing; sequencing was by immunoSEQ multiplex PCR. The sample lists about 150,000 clones, over 65% seen once, with less than 2.5% in the top ten. This TCR derives from a man in his sixties or seventies with acute or convalescent COVID-19. Input material: peripheral blood. J is TRBJ1-4 and V is TRBV28; 7 bases align to TRBD1. The CDR3 DNA sequence: TGTGCCAGCAGTTCCACAGGGGTGGTGCGAAAACTGTTTTTT. It translates to CASSSTGVVRKLFF. Full variable domain (outside the CDR3, taken from reference TRBV28 and TRBJ1-4): DVKVTQSSRYLVKRTGEKVFLECVQDMDHENMFWYRQDPGLGLRLIYFSYDVKMKEKGDIPEGYSVSREKKERFSLILESASTNQTSMYLCASSSTGVVRKLFFGSGTQLSVL.